This paragraph reports one T cell receptor beta chain. Its specific antigen is unknown. The sample holds no much larger clone one base away, and base qualities are not on file. The germline V gene gives CDR1 as SQVTM and CDR2 as ANQGSEA. From the cysteine through the phenylalanine, the CDR3 covers 13 amino acids. Only the CDR3 DNA is retained, 39 bases long and in frame from the first base. A distance of 17 bases separates the germline ends of V and J, which lose 6 bases and 6 bases respectively. This record comes from a study of blood T cell repertoires in COVID-19 (TCRdb year 2020). In the study overall: The collaborator samples originated in the United States, Italy and Spain and spanned the acute and convalescent phases of COVID-19. The prospective study material was composed of cDNA or gDNA derived from T cells, B-cell-depleted T cells, or PBMCs. The dataset comprised deeply sampled blood TCRbeta repertoires from subjects exposed to, actively infected with, or recovered from COVID-19. The repertoires were made available in a free public database intended to serve as a resource for research on the immune response to SARS-CoV-2. The samples were drawn from the first 160 participants of the ongoing ImmuneRACE study and from 1,254 subjects provided by 6 global collaborators. A de-identified subject ID, COVID-19 status, age in years and sex were almost always included in the sample metadata. Where available, HLA class I and class II types were taken from metadata supplied by the sample provider and were not determined by assay-based typing. The investigation overall reported the following: How much clinical and demographic metadata was included differed by source and by participant, and the metadata was provided uncurated.

The collaborating institutions used their own protocols to collect whole blood in K2EDTA tubes. For TCRbeta analysis, collaborators shipped samples as frozen whole blood, isolated PBMCs, or DNA extracted from either of those sample types. TCRbeta CDR3 regions were amplified from genomic DNA by means of the immunoSEQ Assay, a bias-controlled multiplex PCR. In the authors' own workflow: Nucleated cell counts per sample were estimated from amplification of reference gene primers within the assay. To quantify the absolute abundance of each unique TCRbeta CDR3 rearrangement, sequence reads were collapsed and filtered. For each sample, productive Simpson clonality was calculated as the square root of Simpson's diversity index over productive rearrangements. The immuneACCESS repertoire file appears here via TCRdb, limited to in-frame rearrangements. These files lack a portion of the clones; in checked studies, under half of the deficit traces to unresolved V genes, and the cause of the others is not known. The DNA gave D and trimming, while V, J and clone size come from that table. Here the sample has roughly 120,000 clones; about nine tenths occur a single time. The top ten clonotypes cover 1.8% of the sample.

The rearranged chain carries TRBV29-1 and TRBJ1-2; TRBD1 might be the D gene, on 5 matching bases. The sequenced sample was peripheral blood. This TCR was sampled from a human donor with active COVID-19. The donor label of this sample is uncertain. CDR3 reads: CSVRHSTEDGYTF. The base sequence is TGCAGCGTCCGCCATTCGACAGAGGATGGCTACACCTTC.